A single sample is the source of the 32 T cell receptor beta chains below, sequenced in a study of shared clonotypes between healthy human individuals. The repertoire was sequenced with immunoSEQ multiplex PCR; TCRdb's copy has only in-frame clones and lacks some. This repertoire shows around 510,000 clones, roughly 79% found once; its top ten account for about 12%. Sequencing was done on a sample of PBMCs. The receptors here all came from a middle-aged woman in good health. Some clones in this sample may be carry-over from other donors' samples.

The chain uses TRBV6-1 and TRBJ2-7; 10 bases are a match to TRBD1. V lost 10 bases, J lost 5 bases, and 11 bases stayed unmatched. The length of the CDR3 is 14 residues. Germline V gene data show CDR1 as MNHNS and CDR2 as SASEGT. The CDR3 nucleotides are TGTGCCACCCCCCGGGACAGGGGAACCCACGAGCAGTACTTC. It yields the protein CATPRDRGTHEQYF.

V and J are TRBV28 and TRBJ1-5; D remains ambiguous. Looked up from germline, CDR1 is MDHEN and CDR2 is SYDVKM. V lost 5 bases, J lost 0 bases, and 11 bases lay in between. The CDR3 covers 15 residues. CDR3 residues: CASSPPSYSNQPQHF. DNA of the CDR3: TGTGCCAGCAGTCCCCCCTCTTATAGCAATCAGCCCCAGCATTTT.

This chain's CDR3 is CAISGADGGLSTDTQYF. CDR3 nucleotide sequence: TGTGCCATCAGTGGGGCGGACGGGGGGCTAAGCACAGATACGCAGTATTTT. The rearrangement joins TRBV10-3 to TRBJ2-3; TRBD2 is a possible D gene (7 bases). The CDR3 sequence is 17 residues long. V lost 4 bases, J lost 0 bases, and 17 bases lay in between. Germline V gene data show CDR1 as ENHRY and CDR2 as SYGVKD.

A remark on this clone: This sequence may be a read error, since a much larger clone differs from it by one base. The chain links TRBV29-1 to TRBJ2-5; 8 bases are shared with TRBD1. The CDR3 sequence is 13 residues long. With V trimmed by 3 bases and J by 5 bases, 5 bases remained unmatched. CDR1 and CDR2 from the germline V gene are SQVTM and ANQGSEA. The CDR3 region has the DNA TGCAGCGTTGATCCAGGGGGCGCGGAGACCCAGTACTTC. Translation gives CSVDPGGAETQYF.

The chain has TRBV19 and TRBJ2-7; 8 bases match TRBD2. With 4 bases clipped from V and 4 bases from J, the junction kept 9 bases outside the gene matches. This CDR3 has 15 residues. From germline, CDR1 is LNHDA and CDR2 SQIVND (reference sequence). In nucleotides, the CDR3 is TGTGCCAGTAGTACCTCGGGAGGGTTTGTGTACGAGCAGTACTTC. It codes for CASSTSGGFVYEQYF. Full variable domain (outside the CDR3, taken from reference TRBV19 and TRBJ2-7): DGGITQSPKYLFRKEGQNVTLSCEQNLNHDAMYWYRQDPGQGLRLIYYSQIVNDFQKGDIAEGYSVSREKKESFPLTVTSAQKNPTAFYLCASSTSGGFVYEQYFGPGTRLTVT.

The gene calls are TRBV28 and TRBJ2-7; D not resolved. The CDR3 has 13 residues. Trimming removed 3 bases from V and 0 bases from J, with 6 bases in between. Germline loops: CDR1 MDHEN, CDR2 SYDVKM. Here the CDR3 reads CASSFTNSYEQYF. CDR3 DNA sequence: TGTGCCAGCAGTTTCACCAACTCCTACGAGCAGTACTTC.

The V gene is TRBV11-2, the J gene TRBJ2-5, with D perhaps given as TRBD1 or TRBD2 (5 bases each). The V end was cut by 1 base, the J end by 1 base, with 10 bases between. The CDR3 covers 15 residues. Germline CDR1 SGHAT, CDR2 FQNNGV. The CDR3 reads CASSLGWGSQETQYF. CDR3 in DNA: TGTGCCAGCAGCTTAGGATGGGGGAGCCAAGAGACCCAGTACTTC. Full variable domain (outside the CDR3, taken from reference TRBV11-2 and TRBJ2-5): EAGVAQSPRYKIIEKRQSVAFWCNPISGHATLYWYQQILGQGPKLLIQFQNNGVVDDSQLPKDRFSAERLKGVDSTLKIQPAKLEDSAVYLCASSLGWGSQETQYFGPGTRLLVL.

The chain couples TRBV10-2 to TRBJ2-7; D assignment may be TRBD1 or TRBD2 (5 bases each). CDR3 size: 15 residues. V was shortened by 7 bases and J by 4 bases, with 20 bases between the two germline ends. CDR1 and CDR2 (germline): WSHSY, SAAADI. DNA for the CDR3: TGCGCCAGCACCTCGGGGCCGGGACGGCGTTACGAGCAGTACTTC. It is translated as CASTSGPGRRYEQYF.

The rearrangement links TRBV27 to TRBJ2-5; TRBD2 aligns across 8 bases. Trimming at V came to 3 bases and at J to 11 bases, leaving 14 bases not matched to a gene. Germline CDR1 and CDR2: MNHEY and SMNVEV (reference sequence). The CDR3 spans 15 residues. CDR3 sequence: CASSFFAGGLPEQYF. CDR3 in DNA: TGTGCCAGCAGTTTTTTTGCGGGAGGCCTTCCGGAGCAGTACTTC.

The chain employs TRBV5-4 and TRBJ2-5; 10 positions agree with TRBD1. The V and J ends lost 3 bases and 3 bases, in that order; junction bases with no gene match: 5. Germline CDR1 SGHNT, CDR2 YYREEE (reference sequence). This CDR3 is 15 amino acids long. The CDR3 reads CASSWVTGGEETQYF. The CDR3 DNA reads TGTGCCAGCAGCTGGGTGACAGGGGGCGAAGAGACCCAGTACTTC.

This chain connects TRBV5-6 to TRBJ1-2; D may be TRBD1 (5 bases). Germline V gene lookup returns CDR1 SGHDT and CDR2 YYEEEE. CDR3 length equals 14 residues. Trimming shortened V by 3 bases and J by 4 bases, and 13 bases separated the two germline ends. CDR3 coding DNA: TGTGCCAGCAGCTCCTCGGGGGGATTCTATGGCTACACCTTC. Residues: CASSSSGGFYGYTF.

The V gene is TRBV9, the J gene TRBJ2-6; D remains unclear. Germline V gene lookup returns CDR1 SGDLS and CDR2 YYNGEE. The CDR3 consists of 15 residues. Trimming stripped 0 bases from V and 3 bases from J, with 7 bases between. DNA for the CDR3: TGTGCCAGCAGCGTAGATCCATTTGGGGCCAACGTCCTGACTTTC. Encoded protein: CASSVDPFGANVLTF.

V usage is TRBV28 and J usage is TRBJ1-4; no clear D gene. Germline V gives CDR1 MDHEN, CDR2 SYDVKM. The V end was cut by 3 bases, the J end by 8 bases, with 13 bases between. The CDR3 sequence is 14 residues long. The CDR3 bases are TGTGCCAGCAGTTTTAACCTTTATCGCGAAAAACTGTTTTTT. It codes for CASSFNLYREKLFF.

The chain combines TRBV5-5 with TRBJ1-2, with unresolved D. This CDR3 has 15 amino acids. Germline CDR1 is SGHKS and CDR2 is YYEKEE (reference sequence). Trimming stripped 4 bases from V and 7 bases from J, with 20 bases between. CDR3 amino acids: CASSHRPTTDLGYTF. For the CDR3, the DNA is TGTGCCAGCAGCCATCGCCCGACAACTGACCTTGGCTACACCTTC.

V and J are TRBV2 and TRBJ2-7; D could derive from TRBD1 or TRBD2 (5 bases each). Germline V gene lookup returns CDR1 SNHLY and CDR2 FYNNEI. Trimming took 7 bases from V and 0 from J, leaving 19 bases between them. The CDR3 sequence is 16 residues long. CDR3 DNA: TGTGCCAGCATCCTAGGGTGGGGACCAAGCTCCTACGAGCAGTACTTC. It translates to CASILGWGPSSYEQYF.

This chain connects TRBV5-4 to TRBJ1-3, with 7 bases lining up with TRBD1. With 4 bases clipped from V and 3 bases from J, the junction kept 4 bases outside the gene matches. Germline CDR1 is SGHNT and CDR2 is YYREEE (reference sequence). CDR3 length equals 14 residues. DNA for the CDR3: TGTGCCAGCAGCAAGACAGGGTTTGGAAACACCATATATTTT. Protein product: CASSKTGFGNTIYF.

V gene TRBV2 combines with J gene TRBJ2-7; 7 nucleotides match TRBD1. The CDR3 is 14 amino acids. Trimming cost V 1 base and J 4 bases; bases outside gene matches: 4. Germline CDR1 and CDR2: SNHLY and FYNNEI. CDR3 loop: CASSEVPGQYEQYF. DNA of the CDR3: TGTGCCAGCAGTGAAGTTCCGGGACAGTACGAGCAGTACTTC.

The V call is TRBV19, the J call TRBJ2-7, with D possibly TRBD2 on 6 matching bases. Germline V gives CDR1 LNHDA, CDR2 SQIVND (reference sequence). The V and J ends lost 10 bases and 3 bases respectively, with 19 bases between them. The CDR3 covers 14 residues. The CDR3 coding sequence is TGTGCCACCAGAGTTGGGGGAGGTCGCTACGAGCAGTACTTC. Translation gives CATRVGGGRYEQYF.

This rearrangement joins TRBV11-1 to TRBJ2-7, with 7 positions matching TRBD2. The length of the CDR3 is 15 residues. The trim removed 0 bases at V and 2 bases at J, leaving 4 bases unmatched. Germline values: CDR1 SGHAT, CDR2 FQDESV (reference sequence). The DNA of the CDR3 is TGTGCCAGCAGCTTAGCGGCTAGCGGAACCTACGAGCAGTACTTC. This translates into CASSLAASGTYEQYF.

The CDR3 DNA is TGCGCCAGCAGCTCCCTTAGCGGGAGTTCCTACGAGCAGTACTTC. It is translated as CASSSLSGSSYEQYF. The chain uses TRBV4-1 and TRBJ2-7, with 9 bases identical to TRBD2. There are 15 residues in the CDR3. The germline gives CDR1 MGHRA, CDR2 YSYEKL. The junction had 6 bases not matched to a gene; V was cut back by 5 bases and J by 1 base.

This rearrangement joins TRBV2 to TRBJ2-7, with 7 bases lining up with TRBD1. The CDR3 totals 14 residues. J lost 2 bases, V lost 6 bases, and 7 bases had no gene match. Germline-derived CDR1 and CDR2 are SNHLY and FYNNEI. The DNA of the CDR3 is TGTGCCAGCAGAGATTACAGGGGACCCTACGAGCAGTACTTC. Translated: CASRDYRGPYEQYF.

The rearrangement uses TRBV28 and TRBJ1-1; the D is unclear. Germline CDR1 MDHEN, CDR2 SYDVKM. V was trimmed by 7 bases and J by 5 bases, leaving 20 bases between them. The CDR3 is 15 residues long. The CDR3 nucleotides read TGTGCCAGCACCCCCGGTGGGTCGGGAAGGACTGAAGCTTTCTTT. Its protein is CASTPGGSGRTEAFF.

This clone has at least ten counts. V and J are TRBV7-8 and TRBJ1-5; D not resolved. Germline lookup yields CDR1 SGHVS and CDR2 FQNEAQ. V was pared by 3 bases and J by 5 bases, with 8 bases between. This CDR3 is 13 amino acids long. CDR3: CASSFSEDQPQHF. In DNA, the CDR3 is TGTGCCAGCAGCTTTTCCGAGGATCAGCCCCAGCATTTT.

In its sample, this clone was seen a few times. CDR3 DNA: TGCAGCGTTGAATTCGTCTGGACCGCTGGTGAGCAGTTCTTC. As protein: CSVEFVWTAGEQFF. The chain recombines TRBV29-1 with TRBJ2-1, with no clear D. Between the trimmed V and J ends, which lost 2 bases and 9 bases, there was a span of 17 bases. The germline gives CDR1 SQVTM, CDR2 ANQGSEA. CDR3 length equals 14 residues.

This clone was detected a few times. The chain employs TRBV7-2 and TRBJ2-7; 11 bases align to TRBD2. Germline loops: CDR1 SGHTA, CDR2 FQGNSA. The length of the CDR3 is 16 residues. With V trimmed by 0 bases and J by 7 bases, 8 bases remained unmatched. Written as DNA, the CDR3 is TGTGCCAGCAGCTTAGCACCGACTAGCGGGACGCTGGAGCAGTACTTC. Its translation is CASSLAPTSGTLEQYF. The whole variable domain, filled in from reference TRBV7-2 and TRBJ2-7, reads GAGVSQSPSNKVTEKGKDVELRCDPISGHTALYWYRQSLGQGLEFLIYFQGNSAPDKSGLPSDRFSAERTGGSVSTLTIQRTQQEDSAVYLCASSLAPTSGTLEQYFGPGTRLTVT.

The genes are TRBV28 and TRBJ1-3, with 9 bases that match TRBD1. V dropped 4 bases and J dropped 4; count of bases not matched to a gene: 8. This CDR3 has 16 amino acids. Germline V CDR1 and CDR2: MDHEN, SYDVKM. The CDR3 here is CASSSHGQGSGNTIYF. The CDR3 DNA reads TGTGCCAGCAGTTCCCATGGACAGGGGTCAGGAAACACCATATATTTT.

The chain joins TRBV28 to TRBJ1-1; D might be TRBD1 (6 bases). CDR3 length equals 14 residues. V lost 7 bases to trimming and J lost 0 bases, with 12 bases between them. In germline, CDR1 is MDHEN, CDR2 SYDVKM. The CDR3 DNA sequence: TGTGCCAGCATGGGGGCTTTGGTGAACACTGAAGCTTTCTTT. It codes for CASMGALVNTEAFF. The whole variable domain, remainder taken from reference TRBV28 and TRBJ1-1, is DVKVTQSSRYLVKRTGEKVFLECVQDMDHENMFWYRQDPGLGLRLIYFSYDVKMKEKGDIPEGYSVSREKKERFSLILESASTNQTSMYLCASMGALVNTEAFFGQGTRLTVV.

The V gene is TRBV6-5, the J gene TRBJ2-7, with D possibly TRBD1 on 6 matching bases. The CDR3 contains 15 residues. Germline V gives CDR1 MNHEY, CDR2 SVGAGI. Trimming removed 7 bases from V and 0 bases from J, with 16 bases in between. DNA for the CDR3: TGTGCCAGCAACAGGACAGTCCTAAGCTCCTACGAGCAGTACTTC. Amino acids: CASNRTVLSSYEQYF.

The chain employs TRBV7-9 and TRBJ2-7; D may be TRBD1 (6 bases). This CDR3 is built from 16 residues. Germline V gene data show CDR1 as SEHNR and CDR2 as FQNEAQ (reference sequence). Trimming removed 4 bases at V and 3 bases at J, with 19 bases between. Written as DNA, the CDR3 is TGTGCCAGCAGCTCTTCTTCGACAGGTCATGGCTACGAGCAGTACTTC. It codes for CASSSSSTGHGYEQYF.

V is TRBV2 and J is TRBJ2-3; no firm D call. The CDR3 is 13 amino acids. Germline V lookup: CDR1 SNHLY, CDR2 FYNNEI. V was cut by 6 bases and J by 3 bases, with 10 bases left in between. The CDR3 sequence: CASREQQTDTQYF. In nucleotides, the CDR3 is TGTGCCAGCAGGGAGCAGCAAACAGATACGCAGTATTTT.

The chain uses TRBV18 and TRBJ1-2, with 10 bases identical to TRBD1. V shed 3 bases and J 4 bases; nucleotides not matched to a gene: 11. In germline, CDR1 is KGHSH, CDR2 LQKENI. The CDR3 sequence is 17 residues long. This CDR3 reads CASSPSVGGQGTYGYTF. In DNA, the CDR3 is TGTGCCAGCTCACCTTCCGTAGGGGGACAGGGGACCTATGGCTACACCTTC. Full variable domain (missing parts from reference TRBV18 and TRBJ1-2): NAGVMQNPRHLVRRRGQEARLRCSPMKGHSHVYWYRQLPEEGLKFMVYLQKENIIDESGMPKERFSAEFPKEGPSILRIQQVVRGDSAAYFCASSPSVGGQGTYGYTFGSGTRLTVV.

The rearrangement uses TRBV6-1 and TRBJ1-3; possibly TRBD1 for D (6 bases). The CDR3 length is 15 residues. Germline CDR1 and CDR2: MNHNS and SASEGT. V was trimmed by 8 bases and J by 4 bases, leaving 18 bases between them. The CDR3, as DNA: TGTGCCAGCTACCTACCGGGGGGCTCAGGAAACACCATATATTTT. This gives the protein CASYLPGGSGNTIYF.